The 26 T cell receptor beta chains below were found in one sample sequenced in a study of shared clonotypes between healthy human individuals. Assay: immunoSEQ multiplex PCR; the TCRdb copy retains only in-frame clones and omits some. The sample lists about 2.3 million clones; approximately 90% were seen once. Material: naive CD4+ T cells from PBMCs. Subset here: CD45RA+ positively selected. The receptors here all came from a man aged 18-30 years in good health. Some clones in this sample may be carry-over from other donors' samples.

The rearrangement links TRBV5-4 to TRBJ2-7, with 9 bases fitting TRBD1. Germline V gene data show CDR1 as SGHNT and CDR2 as YYREEE (reference sequence). CDR3 length: 15 residues. V trimming: 5 bases; J trimming: 2 bases; junction bases outside the gene matches: 8. Here the CDR3 DNA reads TGTGCCAGCAGGTCCGCAGACAGGGGGACCTACGAGCAGTACTTC. Translated: CASRSADRGTYEQYF.

V usage is TRBV5-1 and J usage is TRBJ2-3, with 7 bases matching TRBD1. This CDR3 comprises 15 residues. V lost 7 bases, J lost 2 bases, and 10 bases stayed unmatched. CDR1 is SGHRS, CDR2 YFSETQ, per germline. CDR3 nucleotides: TGCGCCAGCTTCCCCCGGGACAGCCACACAGATACGCAGTATTTT. Protein sequence: CASFPRDSHTDTQYF.

The V call is TRBV7-2, the J call TRBJ2-1, with 9 bases aligning to TRBD1. Germline V lookup: CDR1 SGHTA, CDR2 FQGNSA. V gave up 3 bases and J gave up 7 bases; unmatched junction bases: 7. The CDR3 length is 15 residues. The CDR3 loop is CASSLDRGRVNEQFF. The CDR3 region has the DNA TGTGCCAGCAGCTTGGACAGGGGTAGGGTGAATGAGCAGTTCTTC.

J is TRBJ1-1 and V is TRBV15; D possibly corresponds to TRBD1 (5 bases). Trimming removed 1 base at V and 4 bases at J, with 13 bases between. Looked up from germline, CDR1 is LNHNV and CDR2 is YYDKDF (reference sequence). This CDR3 has 15 residues. The CDR3 DNA sequence: TGTGCCACCAGCAGAGTAGTGGGACGGGGCACTGAAGCTTTCTTT. Residues: CATSRVVGRGTEAFF.

The V and J genes are TRBV9 and TRBJ2-7, with D possibly TRBD2 on 6 matching bases. Germline loops: CDR1 SGDLS, CDR2 YYNGEE. V lost 0 bases and J lost 0, with 19 bases in between. The CDR3 is 18 amino acids. The CDR3 DNA reads as TGTGCCAGCAGCGTAGCTGGGAACAGCGCGGGGAACTCCTACGAGCAGTACTTC. The encoded protein is CASSVAGNSAGNSYEQYF.

This sequence joins TRBV10-1 and TRBJ2-7; TRBD2 agrees at 9 bases. Germline trimming cut 3 bases from V and 3 bases from J; bases unmatched to any gene: 6. Germline V gene lookup returns CDR1 WNHNN and CDR2 SYGVQD (reference sequence). There are 15 residues in the CDR3. The CDR3 reads CASSEWASGVYEQYF. Here the CDR3 DNA reads TGCGCCAGCAGTGAATGGGCTAGCGGGGTCTACGAGCAGTACTTC.

The genes are TRBV5-1 and TRBJ2-7; 8 bases are shared with TRBD1. V shed 0 bases, J shed 4 bases, and the junction held 6 bases outside the gene matches. Germline loops: CDR1 SGHRS, CDR2 YFSETQ. This CDR3 contains 15 residues. CDR3 residues: CASSLGRDRRYEQYF. CDR3 nucleotides: TGCGCCAGCAGCTTGGGCCGGGACAGGCGGTACGAGCAGTACTTC.

The rearrangement joins TRBV29-1 to TRBJ2-6; D is unclear. This CDR3 has 15 residues. The germline V gene has CDR1 SQVTM and CDR2 ANQGSEA. Between the trimmed V and J ends, which lost 0 bases and 0 bases, there was a span of 6 bases. The CDR3: CSVEDWASGANVLTF. The CDR3 coding sequence is TGCAGCGTTGAAGATTGGGCCTCTGGGGCCAACGTCCTGACTTTC.

This clone is a singleton in its sample. The V and J genes are TRBV30 and TRBJ1-5; 9 bases are shared with TRBD1. Germline loops: CDR1 GTSNPN, CDR2 SVGIG (reference sequence). The CDR3 has 15 amino acids. J was trimmed by 0 bases and V by 2 bases; bases with no gene match: 2. This CDR3 reads CAWSTGGPSNQPQHF. For the CDR3, the DNA is TGTGCCTGGAGTACAGGGGGCCCTAGCAATCAGCCCCAGCATTTT.

The V gene is TRBV5-1, the J gene TRBJ2-3; 13 bases match TRBD2. The junction had 10 bases not matched to a gene; V was cut back by 1 base and J by 2 bases. Germline V gene data show CDR1 as SGHRS and CDR2 as YFSETQ. This CDR3 has 19 amino acids. The CDR3 region has the DNA TGCGCCAGCAGCTTGATTGGACTAGCGGGAGAACCCCACACAGATACGCAGTATTTT. Protein product: CASSLIGLAGEPHTDTQYF.

To note about this clone: Other nucleotide sequences from this sample produce the same CDR3. This chain uses TRBV5-1 with TRBJ2-2; tentative D call: TRBD2 (6 bases). The CDR3 is made up of 15 amino acids. Germline V gene data show CDR1 as SGHRS and CDR2 as YFSETQ. Deletions cut 0 bases from V and 5 bases from J, with 11 bases between. The CDR3 region has the DNA TGCGCCAGCAGCTTGGGGCTAGCGAGAACCGGGGAGCTGTTTTTT. This translates into CASSLGLARTGELFF. Full variable domain (missing parts from reference TRBV5-1 and TRBJ2-2): KAGVTQTPRYLIKTRGQQVTLSCSPISGHRSVSWYQQTPGQGLQFLFEYFSETQRNKGNFPGRFSGRQFSNSRSEMNVSTLELGDSALYLCASSLGLARTGELFFGEGSRLTVL.

The rearrangement joins TRBV6-5 to TRBJ2-7; 10 bases are a match to TRBD1. The germline CDR1 and CDR2 sequences are MNHEY and SVGAGI. J lost 3 bases, V lost 7 bases, and 3 bases had no gene match. This CDR3 is 13 amino acids long. CDR3 sequence: CASTRTGGYEQYF. Written as DNA, the CDR3 is TGTGCCAGCACAAGGACAGGGGGCTACGAGCAGTACTTC.

V is TRBV5-4 and J is TRBJ2-5; D gene ambiguous. CDR1 is SGHNT, CDR2 YYREEE, per germline (reference sequence). Trimming removed 0 bases from V and 3 bases from J, with 12 bases in between. This CDR3 contains 15 residues. The CDR3 DNA follows: TGTGCCAGCAGCTTGGACGGGTCCGGAAAAGAGACCCAGTACTTC. This translates into CASSLDGSGKETQYF.

Comment on this clone: Other DNA sequences from this sample encode an identical CDR3 as well. The chain is built from TRBV7-2 and TRBJ2-3; 11 positions match TRBD2. Germline V gene lookup returns CDR1 SGHTA and CDR2 FQGNSA. This CDR3 has 14 amino acids. With V trimmed by 5 bases and J by 6 bases, 4 bases remained unmatched. The CDR3 here is CASSRLAGSDTQYF. The CDR3 DNA follows: TGTGCCAGCAGCCGACTAGCGGGAAGCGATACGCAGTATTTT.

The J gene is TRBJ2-7, the V gene TRBV6-1; 9 nucleotides agree with TRBD1. V dropped 6 bases and J dropped 4; count of bases not matched to a gene: 7. Germline values: CDR1 MNHNS, CDR2 SASEGT. CDR3 length equals 14 residues. The CDR3 region has the DNA TGTGCCAGCAGGGGACAGGGAGGTCCTTACGAGCAGTACTTC. Translation gives CASRGQGGPYEQYF.

This clone appeared a single time. The chain carries TRBV28 and TRBJ2-1; D could derive from TRBD1 or TRBD2 (5 bases each). Germline CDR1 and CDR2: MDHEN and SYDVKM. The V end was cut by 4 bases, the J end by 6 bases, with 13 bases between. CDR3 length equals 14 residues. The CDR3 DNA is TGTGCCAGCAGTTCGGGTGGGGGATTCAATGAGCAGTTCTTC. Its translation is CASSSGGGFNEQFF.

This chain connects TRBV7-9 to TRBJ2-7; 7 nucleotides align to TRBD2. The trim removed 3 bases at V and 6 bases at J, leaving 5 bases unmatched. CDR3 length equals 13 residues. Germline CDR1 is SEHNR and CDR2 is FQNEAQ (reference sequence). CDR3 in DNA: TGTGCCAGCAGCTTGGGAGGGCCGGGCGAGCAGTACTTC. Amino acid sequence: CASSLGGPGEQYF. The full variable domain, its missing parts supplied by reference TRBV7-9 and TRBJ2-7, is DTGVSQNPRHKITKRGQNVTFRCDPISEHNRLYWYRQTLGQGPEFLTYFQNEAQLEKSRLLSDRFSAERPKGSFSTLEIQRTEQGDSAMYLCASSLGGPGEQYFGPGTRLTVT.

This chain links TRBV5-1 with TRBJ2-2; 8 nucleotides match TRBD2. Germline values: CDR1 SGHRS, CDR2 YFSETQ. V shed 3 bases and J 1 base; nucleotides not matched to a gene: 14. The CDR3 has 19 residues. CDR3 in amino acids: CASSSRFGLADENTGELFF. CDR3 nucleotide sequence: TGCGCCAGCAGCTCCCGATTCGGACTAGCAGACGAGAACACCGGGGAGCTGTTTTTT. The complete variable domain, with remaining parts taken from reference TRBV5-1 and TRBJ2-2, reads KAGVTQTPRYLIKTRGQQVTLSCSPISGHRSVSWYQQTPGQGLQFLFEYFSETQRNKGNFPGRFSGRQFSNSRSEMNVSTLELGDSALYLCASSSRFGLADENTGELFFGEGSRLTVL.

In the case of this clone: Other nucleotide sequences in the sample specify the same CDR3. V usage is TRBV7-2 and J usage is TRBJ2-1, with D perhaps being TRBD1 or TRBD2 (5 bases each). CDR1 is SGHTA, CDR2 FQGNSA, per germline. Between the trimmed V and J ends, which lost 1 base and 0 bases, there was a span of 7 bases. This CDR3 has 15 amino acids. DNA for the CDR3: TGTGCCAGCAGCTTAGTCGGGACCTCCTACAATGAGCAGTTCTTC. It codes for CASSLVGTSYNEQFF.

J is TRBJ2-2 and V is TRBV30; 10 bases match TRBD2. This CDR3 has 15 residues. Germline V gene sequence: CDR1 GTSNPN, CDR2 SVGIG (reference sequence). The V segment lost 3 bases and the J segment 8 bases; nucleotides outside the gene matches: 9. CDR3 sequence reads: CAWRFSSGSGGELFF. The CDR3 DNA reads as TGTGCCTGGAGATTTTCTAGCGGGAGCGGTGGGGAGCTGTTTTTT.

This chain joins TRBV29-1 and TRBJ2-1; 16 bases are shared with TRBD2. The CDR3 runs 18 residues. The ends lost 5 bases at V and 5 bases at J; junction bases unmatched: 12. Germline assignment: CDR1 SQVTM and CDR2 ANQGSEA. The DNA of the CDR3 is TGCAGCGTTCTGGGACTAGCGGGAGGGGGCAGGATCCACAATGAGCAGTTCTTC. It specifies CSVLGLAGGGRIHNEQFF.

The V gene is TRBV12-5, the J gene TRBJ1-1; TRBD1 aligns across 9 bases. Germline trimming cut 6 bases from V and 5 bases from J; bases unmatched to any gene: 4. CDR1 and CDR2 (germline): LGHNT, FRNRAP. The CDR3 has 13 amino acids. The CDR3 loop reads CASGTGGRTEAFF. DNA of the CDR3: TGTGCTAGTGGGACAGGGGGGCGGACTGAAGCTTTCTTT.

This rearrangement joins TRBV15 to TRBJ2-7; TRBD1 is a possible D gene (5 bases). V was cut by 2 bases and J by 7 bases, with 9 bases left in between. This CDR3 has 12 amino acids. From germline, CDR1 is LNHNV and CDR2 YYDKDF (reference sequence). Written as DNA, the CDR3 is TGTGCCACCAGCAGAACTGCAGGGGAGCAGTACTTC. It codes for CATSRTAGEQYF.

V is TRBV9 and J is TRBJ2-1; the D gene is possibly TRBD1 (5 bases). This CDR3 is 14 amino acids long. Trimming removed 0 bases at V and 10 bases at J, with 14 bases between. Germline V gives CDR1 SGDLS, CDR2 YYNGEE. CDR3 nucleotide sequence: TGTGCCAGCAGCGTAGGTTCAGGGTGGCAGGAGCAGTTCTTC. Translated: CASSVGSGWQEQFF.

The chain has TRBV4-1 and TRBJ1-5; D ambiguous. Germline lookup yields CDR1 MGHRA and CDR2 YSYEKL. The CDR3 sequence is 14 residues long. V lost 0 bases to trimming and J lost 6 bases, with 9 bases between them. CDR3 residues: CASSQDGRAQPQHF. As DNA, the CDR3 is TGCGCCAGCAGCCAAGATGGAAGGGCTCAGCCCCAGCATTTT.

This clone was observed a handful of times. The chain couples TRBV29-1 to TRBJ1-2, with 7 nucleotides matching TRBD1. The CDR3 extends over 13 amino acids. Germline lookup yields CDR1 SQVTM and CDR2 ANQGSEA. Unmatched junction bases numbered 11, after V lost 7 bases and J lost 6 bases. The CDR3 loop is CSATENQGDGYTF. The CDR3 DNA reads TGCAGCGCCACAGAAAATCAGGGGGATGGCTACACCTTC.